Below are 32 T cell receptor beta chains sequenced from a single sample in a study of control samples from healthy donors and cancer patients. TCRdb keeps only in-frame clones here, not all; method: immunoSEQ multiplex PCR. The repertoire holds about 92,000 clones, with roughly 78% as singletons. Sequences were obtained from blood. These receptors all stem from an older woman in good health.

CDR3 coding DNA: TGTGCCAGTAGTCCTCGACAGGGAAGTCGGTATGGCTACACCTTC. It is translated as CASSPRQGSRYGYTF. The genes are TRBV19 and TRBJ1-2; TRBD1 aligns across 7 bases. V dropped 5 bases and J dropped 5; count of bases not matched to a gene: 11. The germline gives CDR1 LNHDA, CDR2 SQIVND (reference sequence). The CDR3 covers 15 residues.

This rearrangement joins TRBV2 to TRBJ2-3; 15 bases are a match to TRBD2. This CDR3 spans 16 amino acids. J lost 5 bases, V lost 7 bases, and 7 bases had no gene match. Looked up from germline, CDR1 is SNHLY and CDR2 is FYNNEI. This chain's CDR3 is CASNPGLAGGKDTQYF. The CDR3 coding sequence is TGTGCCAGCAACCCGGGACTAGCGGGAGGAAAAGATACGCAGTATTTT.

The CDR3, as DNA: TGTGCCAGCACCAGGACAGGCACCGGGAACACCATATATTTT. Translated: CASTRTGTGNTIYF. This chain links TRBV28 with TRBJ1-3, with 7 bases matching TRBD1. V was clipped by 7 bases and J by 7 bases; unmatched bases: 10. The V gene's germline CDR1 is MDHEN and CDR2 SYDVKM. There are 14 residues in the CDR3.

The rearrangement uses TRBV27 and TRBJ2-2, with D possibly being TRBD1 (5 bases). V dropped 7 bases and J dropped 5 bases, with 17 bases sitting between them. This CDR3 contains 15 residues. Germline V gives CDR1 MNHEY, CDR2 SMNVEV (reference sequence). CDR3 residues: CASKPLTDPTGELFF. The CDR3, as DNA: TGTGCCAGCAAGCCTTTGACAGATCCTACCGGGGAGCTGTTTTTT.

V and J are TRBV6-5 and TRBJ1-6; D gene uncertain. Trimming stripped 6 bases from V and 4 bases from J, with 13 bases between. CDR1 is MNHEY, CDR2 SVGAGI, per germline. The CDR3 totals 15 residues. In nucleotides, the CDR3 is TGTGCCAGCAGCAACCCCGTCGGGTATAATTCACCCCTCCACTTT. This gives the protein CASSNPVGYNSPLHF.

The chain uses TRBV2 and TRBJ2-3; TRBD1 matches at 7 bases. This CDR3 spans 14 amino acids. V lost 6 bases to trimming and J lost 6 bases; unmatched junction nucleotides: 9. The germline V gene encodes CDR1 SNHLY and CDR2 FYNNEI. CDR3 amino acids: CASRSKGGVDTQYF. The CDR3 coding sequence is TGTGCCAGCAGATCAAAAGGGGGCGTGGATACGCAGTATTTT.

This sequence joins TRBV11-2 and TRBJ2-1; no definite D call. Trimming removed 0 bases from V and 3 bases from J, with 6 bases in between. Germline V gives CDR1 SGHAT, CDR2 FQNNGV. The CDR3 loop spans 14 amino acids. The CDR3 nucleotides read TGTGCCAGCAGCTTAGAATCGCTCTACAATGAGCAGTTCTTC. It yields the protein CASSLESLYNEQFF.

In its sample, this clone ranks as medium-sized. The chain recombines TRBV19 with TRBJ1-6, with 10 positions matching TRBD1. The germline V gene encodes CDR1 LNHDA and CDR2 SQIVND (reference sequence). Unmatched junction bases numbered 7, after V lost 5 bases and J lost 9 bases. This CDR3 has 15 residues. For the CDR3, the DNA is TGTGCCAGTAGTTCTTTGACAGGGGGCGCTTCACCCCTCCACTTT. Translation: CASSSLTGGASPLHF.

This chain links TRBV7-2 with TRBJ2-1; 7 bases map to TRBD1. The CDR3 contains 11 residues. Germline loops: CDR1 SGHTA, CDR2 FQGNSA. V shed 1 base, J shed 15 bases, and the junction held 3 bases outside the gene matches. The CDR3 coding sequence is TGTGCCAGCAGCTTAGGAACAGGGGCGTTCTTC. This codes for CASSLGTGAFF.

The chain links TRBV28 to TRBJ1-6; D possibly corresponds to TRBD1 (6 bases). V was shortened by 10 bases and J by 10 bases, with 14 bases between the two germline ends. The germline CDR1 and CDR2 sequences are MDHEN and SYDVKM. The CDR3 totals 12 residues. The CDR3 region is CATNGDISPLHF. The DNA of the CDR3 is TGTGCCACTAATGGGGACATCTCACCCCTCCACTTT.

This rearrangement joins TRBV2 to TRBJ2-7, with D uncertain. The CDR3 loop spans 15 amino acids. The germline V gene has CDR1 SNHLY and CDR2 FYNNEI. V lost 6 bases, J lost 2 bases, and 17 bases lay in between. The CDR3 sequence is CASRSSRTGAYEQYF. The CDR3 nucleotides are TGTGCCAGCAGGAGTTCACGGACGGGCGCCTACGAGCAGTACTTC.

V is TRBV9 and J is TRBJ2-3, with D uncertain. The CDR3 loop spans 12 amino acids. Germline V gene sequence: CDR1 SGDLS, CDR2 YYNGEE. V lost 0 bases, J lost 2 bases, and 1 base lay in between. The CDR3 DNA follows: TGTGCCAGCAGCGTAGCCACAGATACGCAGTATTTT. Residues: CASSVATDTQYF.

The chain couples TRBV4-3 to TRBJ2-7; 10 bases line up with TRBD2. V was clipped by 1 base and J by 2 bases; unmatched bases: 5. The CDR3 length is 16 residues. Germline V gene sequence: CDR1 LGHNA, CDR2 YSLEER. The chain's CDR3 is CASSQGWTSGTYEQYF. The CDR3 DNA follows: TGCGCCAGCAGCCAAGGGTGGACTAGCGGAACCTACGAGCAGTACTTC.

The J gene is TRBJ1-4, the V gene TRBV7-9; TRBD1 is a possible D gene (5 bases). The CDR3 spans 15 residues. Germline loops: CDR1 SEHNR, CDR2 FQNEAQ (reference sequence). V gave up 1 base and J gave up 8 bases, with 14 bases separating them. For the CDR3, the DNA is TGTGCCAGCAGCTTAGAGGGGAGGGGACCCGAAAAACTGTTTTTT. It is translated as CASSLEGRGPEKLFF.

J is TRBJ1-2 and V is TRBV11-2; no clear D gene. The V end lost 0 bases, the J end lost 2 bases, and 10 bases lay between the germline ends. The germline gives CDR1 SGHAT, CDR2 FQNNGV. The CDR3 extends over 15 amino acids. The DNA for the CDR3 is TGTGCCAGCAGCTTAGATCGGGGAGGCAACTATGGCTACACCTTC. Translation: CASSLDRGGNYGYTF.

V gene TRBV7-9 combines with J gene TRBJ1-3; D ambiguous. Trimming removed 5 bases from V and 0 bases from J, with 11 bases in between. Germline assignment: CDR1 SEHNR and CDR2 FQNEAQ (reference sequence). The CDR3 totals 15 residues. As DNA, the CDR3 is TGTGCCAGCAGCCTACCTCGATACTCTGGAAACACCATATATTTT. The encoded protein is CASSLPRYSGNTIYF.

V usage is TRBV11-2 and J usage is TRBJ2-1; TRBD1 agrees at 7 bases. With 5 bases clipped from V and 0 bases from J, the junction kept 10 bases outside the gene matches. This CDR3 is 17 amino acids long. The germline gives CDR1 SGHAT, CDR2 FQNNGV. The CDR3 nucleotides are TGTGCCAGCAGCCCACCCACAGGGGACGGCTCCTACAATGAGCAGTTCTTC. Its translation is CASSPPTGDGSYNEQFF.

The CDR3: CASKRKHLYHEQFF. CDR3 DNA: TGTGCCAGCAAGAGGAAACACCTTTACCATGAGCAGTTCTTC. This chain uses TRBV6-5 with TRBJ2-1; D is unclear. This CDR3 comprises 14 residues. Per germline, CDR1 MNHEY and CDR2 SVGAGI. V was clipped by 7 bases and J by 8 bases, with 18 bases between them.

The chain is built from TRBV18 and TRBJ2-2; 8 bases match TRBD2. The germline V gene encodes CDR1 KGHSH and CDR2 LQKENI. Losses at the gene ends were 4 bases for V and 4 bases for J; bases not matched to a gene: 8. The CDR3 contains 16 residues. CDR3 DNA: TGTGCCAGCTCACATACTCGCGGGGGGAGCACCGGGGAGCTGTTTTTT. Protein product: CASSHTRGGSTGELFF. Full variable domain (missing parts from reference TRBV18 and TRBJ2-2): NAGVMQNPRHLVRRRGQEARLRCSPMKGHSHVYWYRQLPEEGLKFMVYLQKENIIDESGMPKERFSAEFPKEGPSILRIQQVVRGDSAAYFCASSHTRGGSTGELFFGEGSRLTVL.

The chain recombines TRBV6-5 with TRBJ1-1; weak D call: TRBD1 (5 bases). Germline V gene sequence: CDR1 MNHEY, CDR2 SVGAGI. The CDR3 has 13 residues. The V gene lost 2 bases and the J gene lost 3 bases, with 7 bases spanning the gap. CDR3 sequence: CASSYGGDTEAFF. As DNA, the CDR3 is TGTGCCAGCAGTTACGGGGGAGACACTGAAGCTTTCTTT.

The CDR3 is CASSLGASLWDGYTF. The CDR3 DNA reads as TGTGCCAGCAGCTTAGGGGCGTCCCTTTGGGATGGCTACACCTTC. The chain combines TRBV7-8 with TRBJ1-2; D is uncertain. V lost 1 base and J lost 6, with 15 bases in between. This CDR3 contains 15 residues. Germline CDR1 and CDR2: SGHVS and FQNEAQ.

The CDR3: CASSLDRTVSTDTQYF. Here the CDR3 DNA reads TGTGCCAGCAGCTTAGATCGTACGGTTAGCACAGATACGCAGTATTTT. The chain couples TRBV11-2 to TRBJ2-3; no firm D call. V lost 0 bases to trimming and J lost 0 bases, with 10 bases between them. There are 16 residues in the CDR3. The germline V gene encodes CDR1 SGHAT and CDR2 FQNNGV. Supplemented by reference TRBV11-2 and TRBJ2-3, the full variable domain reads EAGVAQSPRYKIIEKRQSVAFWCNPISGHATLYWYQQILGQGPKLLIQFQNNGVVDDSQLPKDRFSAERLKGVDSTLKIQPAKLEDSAVYLCASSLDRTVSTDTQYFGPGTRLTVL.

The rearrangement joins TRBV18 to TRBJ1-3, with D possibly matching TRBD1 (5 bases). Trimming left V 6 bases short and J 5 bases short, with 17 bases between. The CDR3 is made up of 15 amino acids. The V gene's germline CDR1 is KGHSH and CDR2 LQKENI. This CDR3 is CASSRDLANRNTIYF. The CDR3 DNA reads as TGTGCCAGCTCTCGGGACCTTGCAAACAGAAACACCATATATTTT.

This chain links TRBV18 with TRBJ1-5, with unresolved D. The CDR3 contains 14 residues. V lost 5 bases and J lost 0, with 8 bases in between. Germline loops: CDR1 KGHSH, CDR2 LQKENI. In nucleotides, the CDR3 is TGTGCCAGCTCAACAATCTATAGCAATCAGCCCCAGCATTTT. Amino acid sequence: CASSTIYSNQPQHF.

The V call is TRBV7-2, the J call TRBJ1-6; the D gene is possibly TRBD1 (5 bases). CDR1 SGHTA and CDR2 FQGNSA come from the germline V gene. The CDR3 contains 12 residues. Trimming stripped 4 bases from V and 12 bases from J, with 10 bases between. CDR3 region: CASSSGTGPLHF. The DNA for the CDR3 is TGTGCCAGCAGCTCAGGAACAGGACCCCTCCACTTT.

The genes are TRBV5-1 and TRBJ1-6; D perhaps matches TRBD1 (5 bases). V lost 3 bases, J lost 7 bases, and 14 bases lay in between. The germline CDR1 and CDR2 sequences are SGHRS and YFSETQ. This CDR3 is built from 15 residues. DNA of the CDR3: TGCGCCAGCAGCTCCGGGACCCGAGCAAATTCACCCCTCCACTTT. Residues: CASSSGTRANSPLHF. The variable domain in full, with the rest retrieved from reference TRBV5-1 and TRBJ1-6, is KAGVTQTPRYLIKTRGQQVTLSCSPISGHRSVSWYQQTPGQGLQFLFEYFSETQRNKGNFPGRFSGRQFSNSRSEMNVSTLELGDSALYLCASSSGTRANSPLHFGNGTRLTVT.

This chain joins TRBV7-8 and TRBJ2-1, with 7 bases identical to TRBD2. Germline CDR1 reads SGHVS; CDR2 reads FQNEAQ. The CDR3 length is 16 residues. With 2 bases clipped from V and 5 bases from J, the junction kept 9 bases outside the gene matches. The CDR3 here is CASSLSRLAVNNEQFF. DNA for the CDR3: TGTGCCAGCAGCTTATCAAGGCTAGCGGTTAACAATGAGCAGTTCTTC.

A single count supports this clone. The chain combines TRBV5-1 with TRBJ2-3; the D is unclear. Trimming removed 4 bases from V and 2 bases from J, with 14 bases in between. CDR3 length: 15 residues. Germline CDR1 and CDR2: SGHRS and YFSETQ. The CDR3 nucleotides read TGCGCCAGCAGCGCGAACTCTCTTGTCACAGATACGCAGTATTTT. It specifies CASSANSLVTDTQYF.

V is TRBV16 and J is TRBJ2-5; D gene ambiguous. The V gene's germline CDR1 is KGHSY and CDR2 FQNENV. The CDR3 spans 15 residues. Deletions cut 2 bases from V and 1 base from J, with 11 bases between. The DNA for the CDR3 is TGTGCCAGCAGCCAAATCTTGGGCGGCCAAGAGACCCAGTACTTC. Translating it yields CASSQILGGQETQYF. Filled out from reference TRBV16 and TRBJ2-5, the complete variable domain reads GEEVAQTPKHLVRGEGQKAKLYCAPIKGHSYVFWYQQVLKNEFKFLISFQNENVFDETGMPKERFSAKCLPNSPCSLEIQATKLEDSAVYFCASSQILGGQETQYFGPGTRLLVL.

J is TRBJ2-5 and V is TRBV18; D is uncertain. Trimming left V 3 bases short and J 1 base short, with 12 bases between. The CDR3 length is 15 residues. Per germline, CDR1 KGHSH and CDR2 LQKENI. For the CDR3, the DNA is TGTGCCAGCTCACCTTATCGATCATTCCAAGAGACCCAGTACTTC. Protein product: CASSPYRSFQETQYF. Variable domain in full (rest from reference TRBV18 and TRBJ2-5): NAGVMQNPRHLVRRRGQEARLRCSPMKGHSHVYWYRQLPEEGLKFMVYLQKENIIDESGMPKERFSAEFPKEGPSILRIQQVVRGDSAAYFCASSPYRSFQETQYFGPGTRLLVL.

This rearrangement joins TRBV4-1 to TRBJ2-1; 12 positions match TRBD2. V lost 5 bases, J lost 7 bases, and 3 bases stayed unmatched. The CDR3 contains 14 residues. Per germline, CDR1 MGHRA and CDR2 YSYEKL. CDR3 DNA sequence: TGCGCCAGCAGCTTTGGACTAGCGGGGAATGAGCAGTTCTTC. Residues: CASSFGLAGNEQFF.

The CDR3 DNA follows: TGCGCCAGCAGCTCCGACCCGGGACTAGCGGGAGGGCGAGAGCAGTACTTC. This gives the protein CASSSDPGLAGGREQYF. The V gene is TRBV5-1, the J gene TRBJ2-7; the match to TRBD2 covers 16 bases. The CDR3 length is 17 residues. Germline V gives CDR1 SGHRS, CDR2 YFSETQ. V shed 3 bases and J 7 bases; nucleotides not matched to a gene: 10.